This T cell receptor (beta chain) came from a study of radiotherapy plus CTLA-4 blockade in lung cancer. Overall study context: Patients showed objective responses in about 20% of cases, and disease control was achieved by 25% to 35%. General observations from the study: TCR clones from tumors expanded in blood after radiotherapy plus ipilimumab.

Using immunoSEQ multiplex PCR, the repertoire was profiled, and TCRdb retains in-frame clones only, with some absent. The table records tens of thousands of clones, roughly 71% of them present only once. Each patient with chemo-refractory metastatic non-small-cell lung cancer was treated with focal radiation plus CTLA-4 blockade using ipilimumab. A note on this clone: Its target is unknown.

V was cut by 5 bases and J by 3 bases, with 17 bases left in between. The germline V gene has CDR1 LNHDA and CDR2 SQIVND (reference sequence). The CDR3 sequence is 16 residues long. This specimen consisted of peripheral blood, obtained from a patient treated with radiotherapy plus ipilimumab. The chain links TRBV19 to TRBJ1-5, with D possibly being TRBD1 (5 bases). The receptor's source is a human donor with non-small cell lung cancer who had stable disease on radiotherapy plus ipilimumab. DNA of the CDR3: TGTGCCAGTAGTGACCAGACCGGGACGGTCAATCAGCCCCAGCATTTT. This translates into CASSDQTGTVNQPQHF.